This record covers a single TCR beta chain. TCRdb fed the PCR reads into MiXCR, producing one record per CDR3 protein. The sample lists around 22,000 distinct CDR3 sequences; under 35% were seen once. Germline V gene sequence: CDR1 SGHTA, CDR2 FQGNSA. The V and J ends lost 5 bases and 1 base respectively, with 11 bases between them. This CDR3 is 14 amino acids long. The data are from a study of tumor-infiltrating lymphocytes in oesophageal squamous cell carcinoma. This TCR was recovered from a female donor with esophageal squamous cell carcinoma. The rearrangement links TRBV7-2 to TRBJ2-5, with D possibly being TRBD2 (6 bases). The sequencing sample was made of esophageal tumor tissue. The CDR3, as DNA: TGTGCCAGCAGCCAAGGTAGCGGCCAAGAGACCCAGTACTTC. Protein sequence: CASSQGSGQETQYF. Full variable domain (remainder filled in from reference TRBV7-2 and TRBJ2-5): GAGVSQSPSNKVTEKGKDVELRCDPISGHTALYWYRQSLGQGLEFLIYFQGNSAPDKSGLPSDRFSAERTGGSVSTLTIQRTQQEDSAVYLCASSQGSGQETQYFGPGTRLLVL.